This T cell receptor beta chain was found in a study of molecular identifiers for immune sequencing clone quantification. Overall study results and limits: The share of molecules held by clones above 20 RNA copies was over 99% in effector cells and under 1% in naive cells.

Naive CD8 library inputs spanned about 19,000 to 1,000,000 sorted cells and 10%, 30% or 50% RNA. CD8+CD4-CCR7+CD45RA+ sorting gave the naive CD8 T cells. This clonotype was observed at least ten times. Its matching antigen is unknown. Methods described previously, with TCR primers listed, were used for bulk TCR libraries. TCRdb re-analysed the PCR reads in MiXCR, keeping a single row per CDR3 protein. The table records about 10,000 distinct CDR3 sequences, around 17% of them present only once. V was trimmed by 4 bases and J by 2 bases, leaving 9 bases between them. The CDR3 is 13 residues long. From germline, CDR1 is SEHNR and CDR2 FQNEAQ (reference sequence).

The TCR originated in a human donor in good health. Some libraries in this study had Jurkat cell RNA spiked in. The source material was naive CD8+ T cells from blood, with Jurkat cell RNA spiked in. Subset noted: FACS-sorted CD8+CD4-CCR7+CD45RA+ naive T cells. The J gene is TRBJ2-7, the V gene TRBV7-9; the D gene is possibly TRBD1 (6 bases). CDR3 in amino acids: CASSYTGPYEQYF. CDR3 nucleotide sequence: TGTGCCAGCAGCTACACAGGGCCCTACGAGCAGTACTTC.